These T cell receptor beta chains were read from a single sample in a study of cytomegalovirus exposure and HLA in healthy donors. Repertoires were generated with immunoSEQ multiplex PCR, while TCRdb's copy carries only in-frame clones and drops some. The sample carries 160,000 or so clones, just under 80% recorded once. The specimen sequenced was PBMCs. These receptors were obtained from a woman in her thirties or forties in good health and CMV-seropositive. Both conserved end residues are part of each CDR3. D genes are given only for firm matches.

J | length | D | V | CDR3
TRBJ2-7 | 12 | . | TRBV2 | CASSLNSYEQYF
TRBJ2-7 | 14 | TRBD2 | TRBV25-1 | CASTIPGGTPSEYF
TRBJ1-6 | 17 | . | TRBV9 | CASSADTFSSYNSPLHF
TRBJ1-1 | 13 | . | TRBV7-3 | CASSNYRDTEAFF
TRBJ2-1 | 21 | TRBD2 | TRBV2 | CASSLDFPGLAGEQDYNEQFF
TRBJ2-3 | 12 | . | TRBV30 | CAWSTTAGAQYF
TRBJ1-4 | 17 | . | TRBV27 | CASHPGGANSGGEKLFF
TRBJ2-7 | 13 | TRBD1 | TRBV2 | CASNGQGSYEQYF
TRBJ2-7 | 17 | . | TRBV4-1 | CASSQEFQALSSYEQYF
TRBJ2-3 | 20 | . | TRBV18 | CASSPPGFAAGPWDTDTQYF
TRBJ1-1 | 8 | . | TRBV29-1 | CSVLDGLF
TRBJ2-7 | 16 | TRBD1 | TRBV5-1 | CASSYNDRGALYEQYF
TRBJ2-2 | 15 | . | TRBV4-1 | CASSQTRGGTGELFF
TRBJ1-1 | 15 | . | TRBV7-2 | CASSLEGHPWAEAFF
TRBJ1-4 | 17 | TRBD1 | TRBV27 | CASSRLGTVVSGEKLFF
TRBJ2-7 | 12 | . | TRBV5-4 | CASSLTAHEQYF
TRBJ1-1 | 17 | TRBD1 | TRBV7-9 | CASSLGTGGVMNTEAFF
TRBJ2-5 | 13 | . | TRBV10-3 | CAISAREQETQYF
TRBJ2-3 | 17 | TRBD2 | TRBV9 | CASSVEGVTSGTDTQYF
TRBJ2-7 | 14 | . | TRBV9 | CASSFTTDFGEQYF
TRBJ2-2 | 14 | . | TRBV9 | CASSVTGNTGELFF
TRBJ1-1 | 14 | TRBD1 | TRBV10-2 | CASSWGTANTEAFF
TRBJ1-1 | 14 | TRBD1 | TRBV19 | CASSISRGITEAFF
TRBJ1-1 | 13 | . | TRBV9 | CASSVGPEGEAFF
TRBJ2-2 | 17 | . | TRBV5-1 | CASSGMSSIRGTGELFF
TRBJ1-6 | 14 | . | TRBV6-5 | CASRPTEFDSPLHF
TRBJ1-1 | 13 | . | TRBV7-9 | CASSSIRDTEAFF
TRBJ2-7 | 17 | . | TRBV15 | CATSRDWVSGAGYEQYF
TRBJ2-7 | 14 | TRBD1 | TRBV30 | CAWSGGQGIYEQYF
TRBJ1-3 | 16 | . | TRBV7-8 | CASSLARRQGGNTIYF
TRBJ1-3 | 15 | . | TRBV9 | CASSVGADSGNTIYF
TRBJ2-1 | 15 | TRBD2 | TRBV6-1 | CASSETGGAFNEQFF
TRBJ1-3 | 16 | TRBD1 | TRBV19 | CASNVQGGNSGNTIYF
TRBJ1-4 | 13 | TRBD1 | TRBV6-1 | CASSRDRGEKLFF
TRBJ1-1 | 14 | TRBD1 | TRBV6-6 | CASSYSRDRAEAFF
TRBJ1-5 | 13 | . | TRBV15 | CATSLSSNQPQHF
TRBJ2-2 | 16 | TRBD2 | TRBV5-6 | CASSLLQRGEDGELFF
TRBJ2-3 | 13 | . | TRBV30 | CAWRVSPGDTQYF
TRBJ2-3 | 19 | TRBD2 | TRBV30 | CAWSGRKRGGVSSTDTQYF
TRBJ1-2 | 14 | TRBD1 | TRBV27 | CASSRTGADDGYTF
TRBJ2-1 | 17 | TRBD2 | TRBV15 | CATSRDDYGTSGARQFF
TRBJ2-5 | 12 | . | TRBV7-2 | CASSLVFGGLYF
TRBJ2-6 | 15 | . | TRBV30 | CAWSKEGSGANVLTF
TRBJ2-3 | 16 | TRBD1 | TRBV6-6 | CASSSPDRGSTDTQYF
TRBJ2-3 | 14 | . | TRBV30 | CAFQKRGGGDTQYF
TRBJ1-5 | 14 | TRBD1 | TRBV6-6 | CASSYRDREEPQHF
TRBJ1-1 | 12 | . | TRBV10-3 | CAISESSGYAFF
TRBJ2-7 | 13 | . | TRBV6-5 | CASSQGPLGEQYF
TRBJ2-7 | 13 | . | TRBV15 | CATSSGLQYEQYF
TRBJ1-1 | 13 | . | TRBV7-8 | CASSWGGNTEAFF
TRBJ2-3 | 11 | . | TRBV9 | CASSERDTQYF